This is a list of T cell receptor beta chains from one sample in a study of blood T cells in healthy people across ages. One entry per CDR3 protein results from TCRdb running MiXCR on the 5' RACE reads. The table shows approximately 1,000,000 distinct CDR3 sequences, with 35% to 40% occurring only once. Material for sequencing was blood. The receptor set was obtained from a man aged 18 to 30 in good health. CDR3s leave out the opening cysteine and the closing phenylalanine or tryptophan.

J: TRBJ1-1
V: TRBV5-6
CDR3: ASRRKLVSGNTEAF

J: TRBJ1-2
V: TRBV27
CDR3: ASSSTTGLSSPYGYT

J: TRBJ2-1
V: TRBV7-8
CDR3: ASSLDGIANEQF

J: TRBJ2-3
V: TRBV4-1
CDR3: ASSRTSGGFTSTDTQY

J: TRBJ1-2
V: TRBV4-3
CDR3: ASSQDGEGNYGYT

J: TRBJ1-1
V: TRBV6-5
CDR3: ASSPPDKTRAF

J: TRBJ2-3
V: TRBV11-2
CDR3: ASSLFRGGLTDTQD

J: TRBJ1-6
V: TRBV19
CDR3: ASSIVGQGNSPLH

J: TRBJ1-1
V: TRBV7-8
CDR3: ASSSGSYTEAF

J: TRBJ2-5
V: TRBV2
CDR3: ASSETDRVQETQY

J: TRBJ1-6
V: TRBV9
CDR3: ASSVEVDSPLH

J: TRBJ1-1
V: TRBV12-3/TRBV12-4
CDR3: ASSPDRGRTEAF

J: TRBJ2-7
V: TRBV7-2
CDR3: ASSAGVGVSEQY

J: TRBJ2-7
V: TRBV4-3
CDR3: ASSQDGGRDSYEQY

J: TRBJ2-3
V: TRBV5-1
CDR3: ASSLAYVTYTDTQY

J: TRBJ2-7
V: TRBV6-6
CDR3: ASSYLKALEGDEQY